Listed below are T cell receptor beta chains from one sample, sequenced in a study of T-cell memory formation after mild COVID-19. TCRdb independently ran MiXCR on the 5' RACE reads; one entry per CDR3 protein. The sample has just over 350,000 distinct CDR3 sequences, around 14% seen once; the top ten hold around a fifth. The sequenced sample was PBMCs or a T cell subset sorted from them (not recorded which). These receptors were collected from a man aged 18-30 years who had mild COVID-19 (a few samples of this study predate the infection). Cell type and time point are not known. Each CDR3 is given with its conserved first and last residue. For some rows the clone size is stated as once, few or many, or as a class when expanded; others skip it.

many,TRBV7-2,CASSPRLVNYGYTF
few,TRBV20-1,CSARGGQGWDYEQYF
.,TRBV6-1,CASSEDGEYNEQFF
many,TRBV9,CASSVGGDSAEAFF
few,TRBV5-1,CASSSEPGPGGYEQYF
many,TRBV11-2,CASSFSGQGAEYF
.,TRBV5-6,CASSLLSTDGYTF
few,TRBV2,CASSDWWQTQYF
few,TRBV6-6,CASSYSEKDYEQYF
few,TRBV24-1,CATSGTVIPGELFF
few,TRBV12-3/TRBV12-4,CASSSPRPRFHF
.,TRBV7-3,CASSLDRFQETQYF
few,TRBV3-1,CASSRSVGGYNEQFF
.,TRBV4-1,CASSQDRLRNRGGNTIYF
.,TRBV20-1,CSASGQGQKYEQYF
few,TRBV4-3,CASSRIGQVSGELFF
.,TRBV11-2,CASSLVPDSEAFF
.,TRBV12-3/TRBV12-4,CASSPTQGRYNEQFF
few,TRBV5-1,CASSLENEKLFF
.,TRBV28,CASSSGATNEKLFF
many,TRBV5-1,CASSLMVTSERPLTDTQYF
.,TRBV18,CASSAVADSGYGYTF
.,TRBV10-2,CASRRLAGDTGELFF
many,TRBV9,CASSVTSGGHNEQFF
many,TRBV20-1,CSASRLAGGPDNEQFF
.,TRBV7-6,CASSLRGLPSYGYTF
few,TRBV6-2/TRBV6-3,CASDTGGMSFF
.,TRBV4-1,CASSQGGWEYTEAFF
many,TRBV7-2,CASSAPGSYEQYF
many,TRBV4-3,CASSKGRSGSPLHF
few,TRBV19,CASSTAPVARGYTF
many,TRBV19,CASSLTENSPLHF
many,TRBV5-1,CASSRVPGQDNEQFF
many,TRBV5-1,CASSLDRGSGGYTF
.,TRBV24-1,CATSDPDSFYNSPLHF
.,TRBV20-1,CSARATGMNTEAFF
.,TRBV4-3,CASSQEGYSSPLHF
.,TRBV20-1,CSARNEQFF